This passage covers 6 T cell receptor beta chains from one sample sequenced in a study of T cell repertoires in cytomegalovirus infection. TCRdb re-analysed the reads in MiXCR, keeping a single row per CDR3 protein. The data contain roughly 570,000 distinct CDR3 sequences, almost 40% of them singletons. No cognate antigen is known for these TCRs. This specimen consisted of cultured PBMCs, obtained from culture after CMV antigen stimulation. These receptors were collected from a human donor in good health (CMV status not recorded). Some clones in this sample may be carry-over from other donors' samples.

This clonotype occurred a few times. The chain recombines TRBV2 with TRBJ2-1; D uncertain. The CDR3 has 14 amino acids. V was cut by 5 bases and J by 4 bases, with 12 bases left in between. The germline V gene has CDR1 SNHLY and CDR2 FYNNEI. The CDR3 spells CASSTDPQYNEQFF. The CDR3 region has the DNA TGTGCCAGCAGTACAGACCCCCAATACAATGAGCAGTTCTTC.

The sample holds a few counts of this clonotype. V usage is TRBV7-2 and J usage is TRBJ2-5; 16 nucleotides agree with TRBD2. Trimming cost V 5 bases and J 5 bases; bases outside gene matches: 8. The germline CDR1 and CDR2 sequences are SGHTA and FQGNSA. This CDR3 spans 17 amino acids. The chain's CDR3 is CASSPGLAGGPGETQYF. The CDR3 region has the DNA TGTGCCAGCAGCCCGGGACTAGCGGGAGGGCCGGGGGAGACCCAGTACTTC. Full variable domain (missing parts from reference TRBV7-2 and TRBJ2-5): GAGVSQSPSNKVTEKGKDVELRCDPISGHTALYWYRQSLGQGLEFLIYFQGNSAPDKSGLPSDRFSAERTGGSVSTLTIQRTQQEDSAVYLCASSPGLAGGPGETQYFGPGTRLLVL.

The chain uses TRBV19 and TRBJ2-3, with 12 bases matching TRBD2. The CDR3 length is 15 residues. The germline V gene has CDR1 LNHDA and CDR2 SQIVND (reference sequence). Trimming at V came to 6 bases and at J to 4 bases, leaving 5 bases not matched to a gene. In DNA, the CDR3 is TGTGCCAGTAGCCGGACTAGCGGGGAATCAGATACGCAGTATTTT. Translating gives CASSRTSGESDTQYF.

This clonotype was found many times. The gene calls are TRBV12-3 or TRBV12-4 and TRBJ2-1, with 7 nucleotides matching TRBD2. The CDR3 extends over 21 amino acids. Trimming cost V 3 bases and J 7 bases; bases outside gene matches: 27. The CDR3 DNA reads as TGTGCCAGCAGTTTCGGGCCCAGGTCAGACCGGGGCGGGAGCGGTTTGAATGAGCAGTTCTTC. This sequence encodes CASSFGPRSDRGGSGLNEQFF.

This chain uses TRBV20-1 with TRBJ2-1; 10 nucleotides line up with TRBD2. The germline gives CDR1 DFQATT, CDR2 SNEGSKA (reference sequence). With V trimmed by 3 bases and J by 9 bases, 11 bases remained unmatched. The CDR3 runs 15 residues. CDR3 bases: TGCAGTGCTAGGGCAGGAGGGCTAGCGGGAGTTGAGCAGTTCTTC. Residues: CSARAGGLAGVEQFF.

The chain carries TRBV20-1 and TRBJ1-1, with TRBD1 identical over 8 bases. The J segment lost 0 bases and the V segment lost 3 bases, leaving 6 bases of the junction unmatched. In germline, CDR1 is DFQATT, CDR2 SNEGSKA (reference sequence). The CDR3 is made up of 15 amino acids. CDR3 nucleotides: TGCAGTGCTAGGAGACAGGGGTCTGTGAACACTGAAGCTTTCTTT. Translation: CSARRQGSVNTEAFF.